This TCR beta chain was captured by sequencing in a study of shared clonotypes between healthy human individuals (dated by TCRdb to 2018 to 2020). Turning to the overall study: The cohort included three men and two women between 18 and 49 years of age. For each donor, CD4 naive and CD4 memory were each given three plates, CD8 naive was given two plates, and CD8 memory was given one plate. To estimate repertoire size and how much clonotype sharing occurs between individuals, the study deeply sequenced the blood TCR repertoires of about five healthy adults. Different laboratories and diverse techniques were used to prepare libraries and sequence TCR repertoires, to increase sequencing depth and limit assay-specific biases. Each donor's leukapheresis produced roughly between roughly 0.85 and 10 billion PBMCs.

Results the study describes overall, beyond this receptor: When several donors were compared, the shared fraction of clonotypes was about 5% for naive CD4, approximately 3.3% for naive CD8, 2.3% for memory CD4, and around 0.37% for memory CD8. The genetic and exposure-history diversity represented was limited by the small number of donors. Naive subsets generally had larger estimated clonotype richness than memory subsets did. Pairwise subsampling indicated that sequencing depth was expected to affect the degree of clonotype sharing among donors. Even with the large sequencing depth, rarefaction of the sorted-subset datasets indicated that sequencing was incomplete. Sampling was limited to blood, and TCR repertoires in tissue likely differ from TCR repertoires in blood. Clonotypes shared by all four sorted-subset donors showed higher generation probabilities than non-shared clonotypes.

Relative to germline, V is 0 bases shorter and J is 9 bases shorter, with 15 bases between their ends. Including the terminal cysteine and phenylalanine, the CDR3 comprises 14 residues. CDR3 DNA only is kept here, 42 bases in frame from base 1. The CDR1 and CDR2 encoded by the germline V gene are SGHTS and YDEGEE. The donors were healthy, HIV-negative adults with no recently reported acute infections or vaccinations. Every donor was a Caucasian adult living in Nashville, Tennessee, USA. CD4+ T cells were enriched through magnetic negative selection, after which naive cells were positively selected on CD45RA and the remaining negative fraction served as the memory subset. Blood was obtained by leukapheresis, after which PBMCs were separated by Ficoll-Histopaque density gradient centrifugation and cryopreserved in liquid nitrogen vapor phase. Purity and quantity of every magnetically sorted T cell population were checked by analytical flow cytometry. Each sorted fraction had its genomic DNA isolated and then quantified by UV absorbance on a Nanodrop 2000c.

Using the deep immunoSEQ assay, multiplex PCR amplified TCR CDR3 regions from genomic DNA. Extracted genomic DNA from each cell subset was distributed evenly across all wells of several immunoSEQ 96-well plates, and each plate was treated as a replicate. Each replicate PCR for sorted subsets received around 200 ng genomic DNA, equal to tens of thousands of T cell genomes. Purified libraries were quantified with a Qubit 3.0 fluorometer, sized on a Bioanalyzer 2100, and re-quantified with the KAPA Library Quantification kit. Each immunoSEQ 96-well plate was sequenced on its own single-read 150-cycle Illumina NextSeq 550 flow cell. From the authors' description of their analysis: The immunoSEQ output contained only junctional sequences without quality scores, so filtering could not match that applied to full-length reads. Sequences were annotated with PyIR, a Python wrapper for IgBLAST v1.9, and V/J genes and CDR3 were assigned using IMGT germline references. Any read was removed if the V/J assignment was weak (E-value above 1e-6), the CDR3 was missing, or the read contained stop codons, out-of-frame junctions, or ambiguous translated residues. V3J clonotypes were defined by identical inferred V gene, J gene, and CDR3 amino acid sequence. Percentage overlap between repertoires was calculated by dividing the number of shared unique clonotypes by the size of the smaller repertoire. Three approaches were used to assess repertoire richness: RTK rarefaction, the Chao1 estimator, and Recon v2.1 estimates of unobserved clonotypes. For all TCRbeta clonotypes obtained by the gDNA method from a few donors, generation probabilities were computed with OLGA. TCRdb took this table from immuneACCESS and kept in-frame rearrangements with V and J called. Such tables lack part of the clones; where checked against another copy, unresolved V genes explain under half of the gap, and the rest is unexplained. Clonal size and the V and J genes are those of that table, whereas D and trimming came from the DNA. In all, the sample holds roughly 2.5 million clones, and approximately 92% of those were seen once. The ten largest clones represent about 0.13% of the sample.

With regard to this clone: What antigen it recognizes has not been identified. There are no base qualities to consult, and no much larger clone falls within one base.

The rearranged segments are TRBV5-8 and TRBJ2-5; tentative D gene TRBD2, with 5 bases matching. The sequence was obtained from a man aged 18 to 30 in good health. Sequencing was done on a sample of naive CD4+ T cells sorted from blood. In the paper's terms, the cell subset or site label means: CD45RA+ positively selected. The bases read TGTGCCAGCAGCTTGGGAGGGCCGTCAACGCCCCAGTACTTC. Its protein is CASSLGGPSTPQYF. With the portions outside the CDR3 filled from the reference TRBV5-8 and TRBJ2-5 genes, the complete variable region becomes EAGVTQSPTHLIKTRGQQATLRCSPISGHTSVYWYQQALGLGLQFLLWYDEGEERNRGNFPPRFSGRQFPNYSSELNVNALELEDSALYLCASSLGGPSTPQYFGPGTRLLVL.